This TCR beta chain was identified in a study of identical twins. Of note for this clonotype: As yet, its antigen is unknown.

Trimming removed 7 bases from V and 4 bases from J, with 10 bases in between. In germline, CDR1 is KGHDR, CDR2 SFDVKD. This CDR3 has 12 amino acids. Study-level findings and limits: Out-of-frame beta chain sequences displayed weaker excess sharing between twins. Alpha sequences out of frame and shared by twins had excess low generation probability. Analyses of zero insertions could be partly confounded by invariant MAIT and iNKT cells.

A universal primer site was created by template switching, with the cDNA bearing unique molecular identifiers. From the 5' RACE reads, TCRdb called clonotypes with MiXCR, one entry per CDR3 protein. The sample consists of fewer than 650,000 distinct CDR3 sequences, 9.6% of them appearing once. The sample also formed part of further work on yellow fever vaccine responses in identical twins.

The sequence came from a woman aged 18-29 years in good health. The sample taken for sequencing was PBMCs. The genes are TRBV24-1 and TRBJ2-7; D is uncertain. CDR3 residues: CATSHASYEQYF. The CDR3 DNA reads TGTGCCACCAGCCACGCCAGTTACGAGCAGTACTTC.